These 18 T cell receptor beta chains share one sample of origin, sequenced in a study of early stage breast cancer tumors. Using immunoSEQ multiplex PCR, the repertoire was profiled, and TCRdb retains in-frame clones only, with some absent. The sample consists of about 36,000 clones, roughly 72% of them appearing once. What was sequenced was blood. The receptors here all came from a person aged 55 to 75 with breast cancer.

The V call is TRBV6-1, the J call TRBJ2-3, with TRBD2 matching over 10 bases. V dropped 1 base and J dropped 1; count of bases not matched to a gene: 2. Germline V lookup: CDR1 MNHNS, CDR2 SASEGT. The CDR3 has 16 residues. CDR3 sequence: CASSEEAGGGTDTQYF. The DNA for the CDR3 is TGTGCCAGCAGTGAAGAAGCGGGAGGGGGCACAGATACGCAGTATTTT.

The V call is TRBV5-1, the J call TRBJ2-2, with D maybe TRBD2 (7 bases). Germline assignment: CDR1 SGHRS and CDR2 YFSETQ. The CDR3 has 16 amino acids. V dropped 1 base and J dropped 5 bases, with 15 bases sitting between them. This CDR3 reads CASSLMGGGRTGELFF. CDR3 nucleotides: TGCGCCAGCAGCTTGATGGGGGGGGGCCGGACCGGGGAGCTGTTTTTT.

The genes are TRBV7-2 and TRBJ1-1, with unresolved D. This CDR3 region has 16 residues. Germline lookup yields CDR1 SGHTA and CDR2 FQGNSA. Trimming removed 3 bases from V and 0 bases from J, with 14 bases in between. CDR3 nucleotide sequence: TGTGCCAGCAGCTTCTCCCCTACAGCCATGAACACTGAAGCTTTCTTT. This gives the protein CASSFSPTAMNTEAFF.

This sequence joins TRBV11-3 and TRBJ1-1; D is unclear. This CDR3 comprises 13 residues. Germline CDR1 reads SGHNT; CDR2 reads YENEEA. Trimming cost V 3 bases and J 1 base, with 6 bases left between them. CDR3: CASSFSGNTEAFF. The CDR3 nucleotides are TGTGCCAGCAGCTTTAGTGGGAACACTGAAGCTTTCTTT. The full variable domain, with the rest looked up from reference TRBV11-3 and TRBJ1-1, is EAGVVQSPRYKIIEKKQPVAFWCNPISGHNTLYWYLQNLGQGPELLIRYENEEAVDDSQLPKDRFSAERLKGVDSTLKIQPAELGDSAVYLCASSFSGNTEAFFGQGTRLTVV.

This chain connects TRBV6-5 to TRBJ1-6; TRBD1 is a possible D gene (5 bases). In germline, CDR1 is MNHEY, CDR2 SVGAGI. V lost 8 bases to trimming and J lost 14 bases, with 25 bases between them. The CDR3 contains 15 residues. The CDR3 sequence: CASHPLGDGVRTLHF. The DNA for the CDR3 is TGTGCCAGCCATCCATTGGGGGACGGGGTAAGGACCCTCCACTTT.

This chain joins TRBV28 and TRBJ2-7; D is uncertain. V lost 6 bases and J lost 2, with 14 bases in between. The CDR3 is 14 residues long. Germline V gives CDR1 MDHEN, CDR2 SYDVKM. The CDR3 reads CASSLSAAAYEQYF. Written as DNA, the CDR3 is TGTGCCAGCAGCTTGAGTGCGGCCGCCTACGAGCAGTACTTC. Together with reference TRBV28 and TRBJ2-7, the CDR3 gives the full variable domain: DVKVTQSSRYLVKRTGEKVFLECVQDMDHENMFWYRQDPGLGLRLIYFSYDVKMKEKGDIPEGYSVSREKKERFSLILESASTNQTSMYLCASSLSAAAYEQYFGPGTRLTVT.

The chain carries TRBV5-4 and TRBJ2-2, with D tentatively TRBD2 (5 bases). Per the germline V gene, CDR1 is SGHNT and CDR2 is YYREEE (reference sequence). The V gene lost 0 bases and the J gene lost 0 bases, with 15 bases spanning the gap. The CDR3 covers 18 residues. In DNA, the CDR3 is TGTGCCAGCAGCTTGGCCTTCAGCGGACCAACGAACACCGGGGAGCTGTTTTTT. This encodes CASSLAFSGPTNTGELFF.

This clone occurred a few times. The gene calls are TRBV19 and TRBJ1-2, with a tentative D call TRBD1 (6 bases). The CDR3 covers 14 residues. V lost 3 bases to trimming and J lost 2 bases, with 10 bases between them. Germline-derived CDR1 and CDR2 are LNHDA and SQIVND (reference sequence). CDR3 in DNA: TGTGCCAGTAGTATTTTACAGGGCAACTATGGCTACACCTTC. Protein sequence: CASSILQGNYGYTF.

The chain carries TRBV4-2 and TRBJ1-5; D possibly corresponds to TRBD1 (5 bases). Per germline, CDR1 LGHNA and CDR2 YNFKEQ. The CDR3 covers 15 residues. The V end lost 0 bases, the J end lost 4 bases, and 10 bases lay between the germline ends. DNA of the CDR3: TGTGCCAGCAGCCAAGATTCGGGGGGGAATCAGCCCCAGCATTTT. Amino acids: CASSQDSGGNQPQHF.

The gene calls are TRBV5-4 and TRBJ2-7; D uncertain. Germline V gene data show CDR1 as SGHNT and CDR2 as YYREEE (reference sequence). V was pared by 4 bases and J by 0 bases, with 17 bases between. The CDR3 sequence is 16 residues long. CDR3 residues: CASSRPQGPSSYEQYF. CDR3 in DNA: TGTGCCAGCAGCCGCCCCCAAGGGCCGAGCTCCTACGAGCAGTACTTC.

The genes are TRBV5-4 and TRBJ2-1, with 8 nucleotides matching TRBD2. Germline V gene sequence: CDR1 SGHNT, CDR2 YYREEE (reference sequence). The J segment lost 4 bases and the V segment lost 4 bases, leaving 7 bases of the junction unmatched. CDR3 length: 15 residues. The CDR3 bases are TGTGCCAGCAGCCGCGGGCGGGGGGCGTACAATGAGCAGTTCTTC. It yields the protein CASSRGRGAYNEQFF.

The genes are TRBV27 and TRBJ1-5; the match to TRBD1 covers 9 bases. V dropped 4 bases and J dropped 2; count of bases not matched to a gene: 6. The CDR3 runs 16 residues. CDR1 is MNHEY and CDR2 is SMNVEV in the germline V gene (reference sequence). The CDR3 coding sequence is TGTGCCAGCAGTTCTCGGACAGGGGTGGGCAATCAGCCCCAGCATTTT. Amino acids: CASSSRTGVGNQPQHF.

The V call is TRBV28, the J call TRBJ1-2; D is undetermined. V shed 2 bases and J shed 1 base, with 11 bases lying between them. The CDR3 covers 15 residues. Germline V gene sequence: CDR1 MDHEN, CDR2 SYDVKM. CDR3 sequence (DNA): TGTGCCAGCAGTTTAGAGATCGGCCGTAACTATGGCTACACCTTC. Amino acids: CASSLEIGRNYGYTF.

The chain couples TRBV16 to TRBJ2-5; TRBD1 matches at 11 bases. J was trimmed by 1 base and V by 2 bases; bases with no gene match: 3. The germline CDR1 and CDR2 sequences are KGHSY and FQNENV. The CDR3 sequence is 16 residues long. This CDR3 is CASSQRTGGSQETQYF. CDR3 DNA sequence: TGTGCCAGCAGCCAACGGACAGGGGGCAGCCAAGAGACCCAGTACTTC.

The gene calls are TRBV28 and TRBJ1-2; TRBD1 might be the D (5 bases). The CDR3 has 13 amino acids. CDR1 and CDR2 (germline): MDHEN, SYDVKM. The V and J ends lost 7 bases and 12 bases respectively, with 21 bases between them. In DNA form, the CDR3 reads TGTGCCAGCACCCCCCGGGACGGCGTTCGACACACCTTC. This encodes CASTPRDGVRHTF.

The rearrangement links TRBV7-6 to TRBJ2-1, with no clear D. This CDR3 is 15 amino acids long. Germline V lookup: CDR1 SGHVS, CDR2 FNYEAQ. V lost 3 bases to trimming and J lost 0 bases, with 9 bases between them. The CDR3 bases are TGTGCCAGCAGCTTTCAACCGAGCTCCTACAATGAGCAGTTCTTC. Amino acids: CASSFQPSSYNEQFF.

The chain recombines TRBV18 with TRBJ1-2; 7 nucleotides line up with TRBD1. Germline V gene data show CDR1 as KGHSH and CDR2 as LQKENI. V lost 0 bases, J lost 5 bases, and 6 bases stayed unmatched. This CDR3 has 15 amino acids. CDR3 DNA sequence: TGTGCCAGCTCACCACCGATCAGGGGGGATTATGGCTACACCTTC. Translation gives CASSPPIRGDYGYTF. The full variable domain, in which reference TRBV18 and TRBJ1-2 provide the parts outside the CDR3, is NAGVMQNPRHLVRRRGQEARLRCSPMKGHSHVYWYRQLPEEGLKFMVYLQKENIIDESGMPKERFSAEFPKEGPSILRIQQVVRGDSAAYFCASSPPIRGDYGYTFGSGTRLTVV.

V is TRBV19 and J is TRBJ1-1; D gene uncertain. CDR1 is LNHDA, CDR2 SQIVND, per germline (reference sequence). The ends were cut back, 5 bases at V and 0 bases at J, with 7 bases in the middle. This CDR3 is 13 amino acids long. CDR3 bases: TGTGCCAGTAGTTGGTCGGTGAACACTGAAGCTTTCTTT. The encoded protein is CASSWSVNTEAFF.